This passage covers 12 T cell receptor beta chains from one sample sequenced in a study of shared clonotypes between healthy human individuals. Produced via immunoSEQ multiplex PCR; TCRdb's table is partial and in-frame only. This table has about half a million clones, approximately 85% appearing once. The specimen sequenced was PBMCs. Receptors were obtained from a woman aged 40 to 55 in good health. Some clones in this sample may be carry-over from other donors' samples.

Comments on this clone: Distinct nucleotide sequences in the sample also encode this CDR3. J is TRBJ2-7 and V is TRBV7-2; 12 bases match TRBD2. CDR3 size: 15 residues. Germline CDR1 is SGHTA and CDR2 is FQGNSA. Unmatched junction bases numbered 3, after V lost 4 bases and J lost 2 bases. This CDR3 is CASSSRLAGAYEQYF. The CDR3 nucleotides are TGTGCCAGCAGCTCTAGACTAGCGGGAGCCTACGAGCAGTACTTC.

The gene calls are TRBV5-1 and TRBJ2-2; the D is unclear. Trimming took 2 bases from V and 1 from J, leaving 12 bases between them. CDR1 is SGHRS, CDR2 YFSETQ, per germline. CDR3 length equals 16 residues. The CDR3 loop reads CASSFRSDGNTGELFF. CDR3 nucleotides: TGCGCCAGCAGCTTCAGATCGGACGGGAACACCGGGGAGCTGTTTTTT.

V and J are TRBV25-1 and TRBJ1-2; D gene ambiguous. The V end was cut by 6 bases, the J end by 6 bases, with 14 bases between. Germline assignment: CDR1 MGHDK and CDR2 SYGVNS. The CDR3 has 13 residues. CDR3 amino acids: CASRGGPADGYTF. CDR3 nucleotides: TGTGCCAGCAGGGGCGGTCCAGCGGATGGCTACACCTTC.

The rearrangement links TRBV7-2 to TRBJ1-1, with 7 bases fitting TRBD1. The CDR3 contains 15 residues. Germline lookup yields CDR1 SGHTA and CDR2 FQGNSA. V was pared by 0 bases and J by 2 bases, with 3 bases of the junction left unmatched. The CDR3 DNA follows: TGTGCCAGCAGCTTAGCGCGACAGGGTAACACTGAAGCTTTCTTT. Protein product: CASSLARQGNTEAFF. Based on the CDR3 plus reference TRBV7-2 and TRBJ1-1, the full variable domain is GAGVSQSPSNKVTEKGKDVELRCDPISGHTALYWYRQSLGQGLEFLIYFQGNSAPDKSGLPSDRFSAERTGGSVSTLTIQRTQQEDSAVYLCASSLARQGNTEAFFGQGTRLTVV.

CDR3 DNA: TGCGCCAGCAGCGTCACCAGGGCTAGGTACAGTGAGACCCAGTACTTC. Residues: CASSVTRARYSETQYF. This chain uses TRBV4-1 with TRBJ2-5; possibly TRBD1 for D (5 bases). Germline V gives CDR1 MGHRA, CDR2 YSYEKL. V dropped 5 bases and J dropped 5 bases, with 21 bases sitting between them. The CDR3 loop spans 16 amino acids.

At least ten counts were recorded for this clone. This sequence joins TRBV5-1 and TRBJ2-3; maybe TRBD1 (6 bases). The V gene's germline CDR1 is SGHRS and CDR2 YFSETQ. The V gene lost 1 base and the J gene lost 2 bases, with 14 bases spanning the gap. CDR3 length equals 16 residues. CDR3 sequence reads: CASSLYQGPFTDTQYF. The DNA of the CDR3 is TGCGCCAGCAGCTTGTATCAGGGGCCGTTCACAGATACGCAGTATTTT.

CDR3 region: CASSPGGGEQFF. CDR3 DNA sequence: TGCGCCAGCAGCCCAGGGGGGGGTGAGCAGTTCTTC. The rearrangement joins TRBV4-1 to TRBJ2-1; D possibly matches TRBD1 or TRBD2 (7 bases each). The germline V gene has CDR1 MGHRA and CDR2 YSYEKL. Trimming left V 4 bases short and J 9 bases short, with 10 bases between. The CDR3 extends over 12 amino acids.

The genes are TRBV18 and TRBJ1-1; maybe TRBD1 (5 bases). CDR1 is KGHSH and CDR2 is LQKENI in the germline V gene. V was cut by 4 bases and J by 6 bases, with 12 bases left in between. The CDR3 has 13 residues. CDR3 DNA: TGTGCCAGCTCACACGACTTCAGGGCTGAAGCTTTCTTT. It specifies CASSHDFRAEAFF.

This clone was recorded a few times. This chain connects TRBV7-2 to TRBJ2-1, with 12 positions matching TRBD2. This CDR3 is 16 amino acids long. V trimming: 4 bases; J trimming: 8 bases; junction bases outside the gene matches: 9. Germline-derived CDR1 and CDR2 are SGHTA and FQGNSA. The CDR3 coding sequence is TGTGCCAGCAGCTCCCCCAGGACTAGCGGGAAGGATGAGCAGTTCTTC. Translating gives CASSSPRTSGKDEQFF.

The chain uses TRBV7-8 and TRBJ1-4; 10 nucleotides line up with TRBD1. The CDR3 totals 19 residues. The germline gives CDR1 SGHVS, CDR2 FQNEAQ. The trim removed 2 bases at V and 7 bases at J, leaving 16 bases unmatched. The CDR3 sequence is CASSLILNGQGDVGEKLFF. The CDR3, as DNA: TGTGCCAGCAGCTTAATCCTAAATGGACAGGGGGACGTAGGTGAAAAACTGTTTTTT.

CDR3 protein: CASSRIGDEQYF. As DNA, the CDR3 is TGTGCCAGCAGCCGGATCGGGGACGAGCAGTACTTC. The V and J genes are TRBV6-5 and TRBJ2-7; D is perhaps TRBD2 (5 bases). The CDR3 has 12 residues. Per germline, CDR1 MNHEY and CDR2 SVGAGI. Trimming removed 6 bases at V and 5 bases at J, with 11 bases between.

Only a few counts were recorded for this clone. CDR3 protein: CSVVAGGTGELFF. CDR3 bases: TGCAGCGTTGTAGCGGGAGGCACCGGGGAGCTGTTTTTT. The chain carries TRBV29-1 and TRBJ2-2; 10 nucleotides align to TRBD2. In germline, CDR1 is SQVTM, CDR2 ANQGSEA. CDR3 length: 13 amino acids. V gave up 4 bases and J gave up 4 bases; unmatched junction bases: 0.